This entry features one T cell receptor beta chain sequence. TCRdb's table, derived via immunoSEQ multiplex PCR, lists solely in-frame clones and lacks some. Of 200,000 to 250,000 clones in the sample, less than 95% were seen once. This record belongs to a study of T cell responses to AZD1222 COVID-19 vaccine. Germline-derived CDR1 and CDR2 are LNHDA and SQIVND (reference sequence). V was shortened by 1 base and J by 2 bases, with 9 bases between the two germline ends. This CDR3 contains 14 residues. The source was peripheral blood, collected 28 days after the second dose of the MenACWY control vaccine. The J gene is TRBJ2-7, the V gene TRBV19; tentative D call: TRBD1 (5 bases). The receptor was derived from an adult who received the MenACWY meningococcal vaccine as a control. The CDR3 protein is CASSIGRGPYEQYF. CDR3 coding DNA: TGTGCCAGTAGTATAGGAAGGGGTCCCTACGAGCAGTACTTC.